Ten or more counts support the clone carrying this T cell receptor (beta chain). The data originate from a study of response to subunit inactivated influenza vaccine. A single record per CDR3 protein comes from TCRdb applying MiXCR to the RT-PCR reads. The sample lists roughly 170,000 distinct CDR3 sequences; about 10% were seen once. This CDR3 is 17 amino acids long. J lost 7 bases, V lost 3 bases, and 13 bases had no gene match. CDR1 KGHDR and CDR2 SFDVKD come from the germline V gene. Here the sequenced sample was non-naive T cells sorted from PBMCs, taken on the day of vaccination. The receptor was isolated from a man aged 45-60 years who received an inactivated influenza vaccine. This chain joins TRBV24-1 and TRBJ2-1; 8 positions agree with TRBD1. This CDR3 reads CATSDRTGKPGGNEQFF. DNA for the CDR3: TGTGCCACCAGTGATAGGACAGGGAAGCCCGGTGGGAATGAGCAGTTCTTC.